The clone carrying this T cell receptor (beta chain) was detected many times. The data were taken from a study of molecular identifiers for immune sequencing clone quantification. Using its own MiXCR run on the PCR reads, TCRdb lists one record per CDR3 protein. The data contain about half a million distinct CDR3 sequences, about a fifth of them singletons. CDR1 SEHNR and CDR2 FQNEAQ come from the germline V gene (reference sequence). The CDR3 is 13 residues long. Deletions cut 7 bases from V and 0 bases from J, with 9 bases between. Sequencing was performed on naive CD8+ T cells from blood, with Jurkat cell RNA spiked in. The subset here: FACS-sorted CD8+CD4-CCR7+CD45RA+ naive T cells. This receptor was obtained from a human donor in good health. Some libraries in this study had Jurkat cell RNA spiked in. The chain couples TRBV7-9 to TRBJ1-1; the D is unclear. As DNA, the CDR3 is TGTGCCAGCATTAACCCCATGAACACTGAAGCTTTCTTT. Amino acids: CASINPMNTEAFF. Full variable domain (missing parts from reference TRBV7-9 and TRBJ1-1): DTGVSQNPRHKITKRGQNVTFRCDPISEHNRLYWYRQTLGQGPEFLTYFQNEAQLEKSRLLSDRFSAERPKGSFSTLEIQRTEQGDSAMYLCASINPMNTEAFFGQGTRLTVV.